A single sample is the source of the 18 T cell receptor beta chains below, sequenced in a study of shared clonotypes between healthy human individuals. Only in-frame clones appear in the TCRdb table, and some are missing; sequencing was by immunoSEQ multiplex PCR. Here the sample spans millions of clones, approximately 93% being singletons. The sample consisted of naive CD4+ T cells from PBMCs. The subset here: CD45RA+ positively selected. Every receptor here comes from a man between 18 and 35 years old in good health. Some clones in this sample may be carry-over from other donors' samples.

Of note for this clone: Other DNA sequences in the same sample also yield this CDR3. The chain combines TRBV5-1 with TRBJ2-7; weak D call: TRBD2 (5 bases). The germline gives CDR1 SGHRS, CDR2 YFSETQ. V was shortened by 0 bases and J by 0 bases, with 13 bases between the two germline ends. The CDR3 length is 16 residues. CDR3 in DNA: TGCGCCAGCAGCTTGGGGGGAACCACTAGCTCCTACGAGCAGTACTTC. Its protein product is CASSLGGTTSSYEQYF.

This clone has a single count. The chain uses TRBV29-1 and TRBJ2-7, with D possibly called TRBD1 or TRBD2 (6 bases each). Looked up from germline, CDR1 is SQVTM and CDR2 is ANQGSEA. The V and J ends lost 7 bases and 6 bases respectively, with 16 bases between them. The CDR3 has 12 residues. The CDR3, as DNA: TGCAGCGGTACACAGGGAGCGGGCGAGCAGTACTTC. Protein: CSGTQGAGEQYF.

The V gene is TRBV7-2, the J gene TRBJ2-1; 7 nucleotides align to TRBD2. CDR3 size: 15 residues. After removal of 5 bases from V and 6 bases from J, the junction contained 10 bases not matched to a gene. Germline V gene lookup returns CDR1 SGHTA and CDR2 FQGNSA. CDR3 sequence: CASSLGLFPTNEQFF. DNA for the CDR3: TGTGCCAGCAGCCTGGGACTATTCCCCACCAATGAGCAGTTCTTC.

The chain recombines TRBV19 with TRBJ2-5; TRBD2 aligns across 13 bases. The CDR3 totals 15 residues. The V segment lost 5 bases and the J segment 5 bases; nucleotides outside the gene matches: 5. Germline V lookup: CDR1 LNHDA, CDR2 SQIVND (reference sequence). The CDR3 DNA is TGTGCCAGTAGTGGGGGACTAGCGGGATGGGAGACCCAGTACTTC. Translating gives CASSGGLAGWETQYF. Full variable domain (remainder filled in from reference TRBV19 and TRBJ2-5): DGGITQSPKYLFRKEGQNVTLSCEQNLNHDAMYWYRQDPGQGLRLIYYSQIVNDFQKGDIAEGYSVSREKKESFPLTVTSAQKNPTAFYLCASSGGLAGWETQYFGPGTRLLVL.

The DNA of the CDR3 is TGCGCCAGCAGCCTACATATAGCGGGAGGGAACAATGAGCAGTTCTTC. This codes for CASSLHIAGGNNEQFF. The chain uses TRBV4-3 and TRBJ2-1; 11 nucleotides line up with TRBD2. Germline CDR1 and CDR2: LGHNA and YSLEER. This CDR3 region has 16 residues. The V segment lost 4 bases and the J segment 5 bases; nucleotides outside the gene matches: 7.

The chain links TRBV29-1 to TRBJ2-7, with D perhaps TRBD2 (7 bases). The germline gives CDR1 SQVTM, CDR2 ANQGSEA. This CDR3 has 11 residues. The ends were cut back, 2 bases at V and 9 bases at J, with 11 bases in the middle. The CDR3 coding sequence is TGCAGCGTTGAATTGAGGGGGGGGCAGTACTTC. Protein: CSVELRGGQYF.

This chain joins TRBV7-3 and TRBJ2-2, with 10 bases identical to TRBD2. Germline CDR1 SGHTA, CDR2 FQGTGA. This CDR3 is built from 13 residues. After removal of 6 bases from V and 6 bases from J, the junction contained 1 base not matched to a gene. CDR3 sequence reads: CASSLAGAGELFF. As DNA, the CDR3 is TGTGCCAGCAGTCTAGCGGGAGCCGGGGAGCTGTTTTTT.

This clone has just one count. At the DNA level, this CDR3 is encoded by other sequences in the same sample as well. The CDR3 bases are TGTGCCAGCAGCTTAACTATGGGGGAGACCCAGTACTTC. Its translation: CASSLTMGETQYF. The rearrangement joins TRBV7-3 to TRBJ2-5; D gene uncertain. Trimming took 0 bases from V and 5 from J, leaving 7 bases between them. This CDR3 is built from 13 residues. Looked up from germline, CDR1 is SGHTA and CDR2 is FQGTGA.

The chain couples TRBV2 to TRBJ2-5; D unresolved. V lost 5 bases, J lost 2 bases, and 6 bases lay in between. This CDR3 has 12 amino acids. Germline CDR1 is SNHLY and CDR2 is FYNNEI. The CDR3 coding sequence is TGTGCCAGCAGTCTAGGACAAGAGACCCAGTACTTC. It is translated as CASSLGQETQYF.

V and J are TRBV5-5 and TRBJ2-3; unclear D gene. The CDR3 extends over 15 amino acids. Germline V gene sequence: CDR1 SGHKS, CDR2 YYEKEE (reference sequence). Trimming removed 6 bases from V and 0 bases from J, with 14 bases in between. The CDR3: CASTKPDGSTDTQYF. DNA for the CDR3: TGTGCCAGCACCAAACCTGACGGAAGCACAGATACGCAGTATTTT.

The chain joins TRBV28 to TRBJ1-1; no firm D call. CDR3 length equals 14 residues. Germline V lookup: CDR1 MDHEN, CDR2 SYDVKM. Trimming shortened V by 7 bases and J by 5 bases, and 17 bases separated the two germline ends. Written as DNA, the CDR3 is TGTGCCAGCATGGAGGGTCGGGGTGAAACTGAAGCTTTCTTT. Translation gives CASMEGRGETEAFF.

The genes are TRBV7-2 and TRBJ1-3, with D uncertain. The V end was cut by 2 bases, the J end by 0 bases, with 14 bases between. This CDR3 comprises 17 residues. Germline V CDR1 and CDR2: SGHTA, FQGNSA. The DNA of the CDR3 is TGTGCCAGCAGCTTAAACACGGGTCTAACCTCTGGAAACACCATATATTTT. It codes for CASSLNTGLTSGNTIYF.

The CDR3 nucleotides read TGTGCCAGCAATGGGGGCTCTGGGGCCAACGTCCTGACTTTC. Translated, it gives CASNGGSGANVLTF. The rearrangement links TRBV2 to TRBJ2-6, with D perhaps matching TRBD1 or TRBD2 (5 bases each). V was trimmed by 7 bases and J by 0 bases, leaving 7 bases between them. There are 14 residues in the CDR3. The germline gives CDR1 SNHLY, CDR2 FYNNEI.

The chain employs TRBV9 and TRBJ2-1, with 16 positions matching TRBD2. V was pared by 3 bases and J by 2 bases, with 11 bases of the junction left unmatched. The CDR3 spans 20 residues. Germline assignment: CDR1 SGDLS and CDR2 YYNGEE. CDR3 residues: CASSGGLAGGPQLPYNEQFF. The DNA for the CDR3 is TGTGCCAGCAGCGGGGGACTAGCGGGAGGGCCCCAATTGCCCTACAATGAGCAGTTCTTC.

The chain links TRBV5-6 to TRBJ1-2; D is unclear. Germline values: CDR1 SGHDT, CDR2 YYEEEE. Trimming removed 3 bases at V and 6 bases at J, with 15 bases between. The CDR3 has 14 residues. CDR3: CASSSNPPYNGYTF. CDR3 sequence (DNA): TGTGCCAGCAGCTCAAATCCCCCATACAATGGCTACACCTTC.

The chain links TRBV2 to TRBJ2-2; tentative D call: TRBD1 (6 bases). Germline CDR1 reads SNHLY; CDR2 reads FYNNEI. V dropped 3 bases and J dropped 7 bases, with 18 bases sitting between them. The CDR3 is 16 amino acids. The CDR3 here is CASSEGATASGGELFF. DNA for the CDR3: TGTGCCAGCAGTGAGGGGGCCACCGCCAGTGGCGGGGAGCTGTTTTTT.

The chain uses TRBV19 and TRBJ2-7; 9 bases map to TRBD1. This CDR3 has 16 amino acids. The ends lost 7 bases at V and 5 bases at J; junction bases unmatched: 15. Germline V lookup: CDR1 LNHDA, CDR2 SQIVND (reference sequence). DNA for the CDR3: TGTGCCAGTACCCGGTCGGCTACAGGGGGCTGGAACGAGCAGTACTTC. It codes for CASTRSATGGWNEQYF.

This chain links TRBV6-4 with TRBJ1-2, with 8 bases fitting TRBD1. V lost 6 bases to trimming and J lost 8 bases; unmatched junction nucleotides: 11. This CDR3 region has 14 residues. Germline assignment: CDR1 MRHNA and CDR2 SNTAGT. The DNA of the CDR3 is TGTGCCAGCAGAACGGACAGGGCCATCGGAGGCTACACCTTC. Its protein product is CASRTDRAIGGYTF.